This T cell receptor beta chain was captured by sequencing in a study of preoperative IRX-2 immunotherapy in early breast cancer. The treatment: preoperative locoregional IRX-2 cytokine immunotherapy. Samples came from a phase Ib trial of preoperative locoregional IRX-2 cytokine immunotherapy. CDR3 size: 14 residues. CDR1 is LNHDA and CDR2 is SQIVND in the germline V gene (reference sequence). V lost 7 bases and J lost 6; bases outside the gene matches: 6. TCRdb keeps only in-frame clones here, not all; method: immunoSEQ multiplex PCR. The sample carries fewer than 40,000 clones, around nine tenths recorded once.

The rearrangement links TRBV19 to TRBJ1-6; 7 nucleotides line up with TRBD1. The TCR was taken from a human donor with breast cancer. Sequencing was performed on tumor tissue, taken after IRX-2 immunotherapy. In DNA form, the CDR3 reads TGTGCCAGTACCCAACAGGGGATTAATTCACCCCTCCACTTT. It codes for CASTQQGINSPLHF.